This entry is about one T cell receptor beta chain. The sample comes from a study of blood T cell repertoires in COVID-19. Study details: Both acute and convalescent COVID-19 samples were obtained from the United States, Italy and Spain.

J gave up 1 base and V 4 bases, and 6 bases lay outside the gene matches. This CDR3 contains 15 residues. The germline V gene has CDR1 SEHNR and CDR2 FQNEAQ (reference sequence). In the source study's methods: Nucleated cell counts were estimated from reference gene primer amplification. Only in-frame clones appear in the TCRdb table, and some are missing; sequencing was by immunoSEQ multiplex PCR. The DNA was the basis for D and trimming; V, J and clone size are from that table. The sample yields under 250,000 clones, 82% seen once. The sequenced sample was peripheral blood. The receptor was isolated from a woman between 65 and 79 years old with acute or convalescent COVID-19. This chain connects TRBV7-9 to TRBJ1-1; 7 nucleotides align to TRBD1. CDR3 coding DNA: TGTGCCAGCAGCTCTCGAGGGGGCGCGAACACTGAAGCTTTCTTT. Protein sequence: CASSSRGGANTEAFF. Full variable domain (remainder filled in from reference TRBV7-9 and TRBJ1-1): DTGVSQNPRHKITKRGQNVTFRCDPISEHNRLYWYRQTLGQGPEFLTYFQNEAQLEKSRLLSDRFSAERPKGSFSTLEIQRTEQGDSAMYLCASSSRGGANTEAFFGQGTRLTVV.